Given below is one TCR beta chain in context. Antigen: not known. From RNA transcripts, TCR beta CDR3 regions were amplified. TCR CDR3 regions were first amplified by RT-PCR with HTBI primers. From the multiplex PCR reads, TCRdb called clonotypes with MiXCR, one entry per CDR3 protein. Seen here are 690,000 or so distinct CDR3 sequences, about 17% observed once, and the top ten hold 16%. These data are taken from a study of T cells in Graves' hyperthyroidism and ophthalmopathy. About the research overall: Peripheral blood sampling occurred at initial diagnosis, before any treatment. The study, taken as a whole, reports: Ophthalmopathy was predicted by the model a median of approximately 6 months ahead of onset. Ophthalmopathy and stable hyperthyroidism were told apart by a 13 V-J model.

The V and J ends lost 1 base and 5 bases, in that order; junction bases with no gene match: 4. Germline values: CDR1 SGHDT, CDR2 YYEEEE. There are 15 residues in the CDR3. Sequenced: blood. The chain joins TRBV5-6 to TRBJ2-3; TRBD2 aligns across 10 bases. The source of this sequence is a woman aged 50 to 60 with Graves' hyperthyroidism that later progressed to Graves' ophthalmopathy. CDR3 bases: TGTGCCAGCAGCTTGACCGGACTAGCGGAAGATACGCAGTATTTT. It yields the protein CASSLTGLAEDTQYF.